What follows is one TCR beta chain and its context. This specimen comes from a study of cytomegalovirus exposure and HLA in healthy donors. Study as a whole: The Caucasian-associated ancestry cluster contained roughly four fifths of the approximately 400 genotyped donors.

The PCR had 60 Vbeta and 13 Jbeta primers. Method: immunoSEQ multiplex PCR; TCRdb's copy keeps in-frame clones and lacks some. This table has roughly 100,000 clones, about two thirds appearing once. The V end was cut by 1 base, the J end by 3 bases, with 11 bases between. The CDR3 extends over 15 amino acids. Germline V gene sequence: CDR1 SGHDT, CDR2 YYEEEE. Source material: PBMCs. The rearrangement joins TRBV5-6 to TRBJ1-5, with D unresolved. This sequence originates from a boy younger than 18 in good health and CMV-seronegative. The CDR3 DNA sequence: TGTGCCAGCAGCTTGTCGAGAGACTACAATCAGCCCCAGCATTTT. Translated: CASSLSRDYNQPQHF.